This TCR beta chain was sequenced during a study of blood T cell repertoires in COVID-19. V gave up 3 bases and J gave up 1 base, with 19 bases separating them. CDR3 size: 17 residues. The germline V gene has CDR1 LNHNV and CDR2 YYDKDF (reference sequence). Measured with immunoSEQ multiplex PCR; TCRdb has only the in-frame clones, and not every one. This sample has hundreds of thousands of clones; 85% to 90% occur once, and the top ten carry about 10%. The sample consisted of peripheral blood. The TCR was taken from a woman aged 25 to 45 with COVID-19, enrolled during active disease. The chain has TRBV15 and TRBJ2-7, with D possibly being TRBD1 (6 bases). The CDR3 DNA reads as TGTGCCACCAGCAGCCGGTGGACAGACATCACATCCTACGAGCAGTACTTC. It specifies CATSSRWTDITSYEQYF. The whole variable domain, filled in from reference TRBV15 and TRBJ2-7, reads DAMVIQNPRYQVTQFGKPVTLSCSQTLNHNVMYWYQQKSSQAPKLLFHYYDKDFNNEADTPDNFQSRRPNTSFCFLDIRSPGLGDTAMYLCATSSRWTDITSYEQYFGPGTRLTVT.